This T cell receptor beta chain was observed in a study of beta chain features in type 1 diabetes (dated by TCRdb to the late 2010s). Broadly, across the study: No differences in mean age, gender distribution, total cell number or subset yield were found between patients and healthy donors. In the study, TCRB repertoires of sorted circulating CD4+ T cell subsets from recently diagnosed type 1 diabetes patients were compared with those of matched healthy donors. Whereas all 30 or so donors provided naive and central memory subsets, regulatory and stem cell-like memory subsets were isolated from just 8 patients and roughly 8 healthy donors. A total of some 100,000,000 sorted cells were examined across all samples, and a strong correlation was observed between cell number per subset and RNA yield. Results and caveats for the whole study, not just this receptor: Sequencing cDNA rather than genomic DNA could over-represent highly expressing activated cells, although activation and CD3 levels did not differ between groups. Naive, central memory and regulatory TCRB repertoires appeared more similar among patients than among healthy donors. In all four CD4+ subsets, TCRB CDR3 length was moderately but significantly shorter in type 1 diabetes patients. Shorter templates might be favored by PCR, yet because patient and control samples were amplified and corrected together, any such skew would affect both groups equally. Because small numbers of individuals were included in the HLA sub-analyses, any influence of HLA type on TCRB rearrangement was left unresolved. At VDJ recombination sites, type 1 diabetes patients had fewer insertions and more deleted nucleotides, which implies abnormalities in thymic rearrangement.

On this clone: The antigen this receptor binds is unknown. No base qualities exist here, and no much larger clone lies one base off it.

Each donor gave one peripheral blood draw, about 110 mL on average, collected into heparinised tubes. Using a panel that included CD45RO, CCR7, CD25, CD127, CD95 and CD27, naive, central memory, regulatory and stem cell-like memory CD4+ T cells were sorted on a BD FACSAria II. Every sorted population had a purity above 95%. PBMCs were separated immediately by Lymphoprep density gradient centrifugation and were stained directly, without being cultured. To minimize batch effects, samples were stained and sorted in pairs, one healthy donor with one patient per experiment. The entire amount of isolated RNA was reverse transcribed using the High Capacity cDNA Reverse Transcription Kit, so the sequenced TCRB transcripts were expressed ones. Deep immunoSEQ sequencing was applied to naive, central memory and regulatory T cell samples, giving an average of approximately 4 million total reads per sample. After sorted cells were lysed in RLT buffer, RNA was extracted with DNase-treated RNeasy Micro or Mini kits, with the choice depending on cell number. Each cell subset was processed on its own to prevent cross-contamination, while patient and healthy donor samples were processed together. TCRB sequences were amplified from cDNA with the immunoSEQ multiplex PCR, producing 87-bp fragments spanning the CDR3 region. Amplicons were sequenced on the Illumina HiSeq platform. As for how the authors treated the data: Synthetic template baselines were used to correct PCR bias computationally, reads within Hamming distance 2 were collapsed, and singletons that could not be merged were discarded. Reads were aligned against IMGT to assign V, D and J genes, CDR3 length and insertions or deletions at six rearrangement sites. Within each subset, clonotype counts were normalized to the number of sorted cells before true diversity and Gini coefficients were calculated with the tcR R package. Repertoire sharing was quantified using the overlap coefficient calculated on TCRB nucleotide sequences. Out-of-frame TCRB sequences from naive cells were analyzed as a proxy for the pre-selection repertoire. TCRdb re-hosts the immuneACCESS table, in-frame sequences only. Its copies lack some clones; in the studies checked, an unresolved V gene accounts for under half of them, and the cause for the rest is not known. That table furnishes V, J and clone size, whereas the DNA furnished D and trimming. Present in this sample are under 350,000 clones, approximately 25% of which were seen just once. Of the sample, 0.012% falls within the top ten clones.

At the junction V is shortened by 7 bases and J by 3 bases; bases outside the gene matches: 3. As encoded in the germline V gene (reference sequence), CDR1 is MNHEY while CDR2 is SMNVEV. From the cysteine up to the phenylalanine, the CDR3 has a length of 13 residues. The only DNA kept is the CDR3, 39 bases in frame from the first base. In this chain, TRBV27 is recombined with TRBJ2-1, with 7 bases in between that match TRBD2. The sample taken for sequencing was naive CD4+ T cells from blood. The cell subset or site label, read with the paper, signifies: true naive CD4+ T cells. The TCR sequence derives from a woman in her twenties or thirties with type 1 diabetes. The DNA is TGTGCCAGCACGGGGGGTAACTACAATGAGCAGTTCTTC. This translates into CASTGGNYNEQFF.